The rows below give T cell receptor beta chains drawn from one sample of a study of T cells in Graves' hyperthyroidism and ophthalmopathy. TCRdb passed the multiplex PCR reads through MiXCR, listing each CDR3 protein once. The data hold 200,000 to 250,000 distinct CDR3 sequences, with 16% observed a single time. Sequencing input: blood. Every receptor here comes from a woman between 18 and 30 years old with Graves' ophthalmopathy. Both conserved end residues are part of each CDR3. The D gene is left open where the match is weak. For some rows the clone size is stated as once, few or many, or as a class when expanded; others skip it.

J | V | size | D | DNA | CDR3
TRBJ2-1 | TRBV14 | many | TRBD2 | TGTGCCAGCAGCCAAGATTGGGGCGGGGGAACTTACAATGAGCAGTTCTTC | CASSQDWGGGTYNEQFF
TRBJ2-3 | TRBV13 | many | TRBD2 | TGTGCCAGCAGTCACGGGACTAGCGTGACAGATACGCAGTATTTT | CASSHGTSVTDTQYF
TRBJ2-1 | TRBV19 | many | NA | TGTGCCAGTATGAGGGGGAGCTCCTACAATGAGCAGTTCTTC | CASMRGSSYNEQFF
TRBJ1-1 | TRBV30 | NA | NA | TGTGCCTGGAGTGTTCGTTATTTCGGTGAAGCTTTCTTT | CAWSVRYFGEAFF
TRBJ2-5 | TRBV12-3/TRBV12-4 | NA | TRBD1 | TGTGCCAGCAGCCTCGCCAGGGGGATACAAGAGACCCAGTACTTC | CASSLARGIQETQYF
TRBJ2-1 | TRBV7-9 | many | TRBD2 | TGTGCCAGCAGCGAGACTAGCGGGTTGCCGCAAAATGAGCAGTTCTTC | CASSETSGLPQNEQFF
TRBJ2-2 | TRBV11-3 | NA | TRBD2 | TGTGCCAGCAGCCGGACTAGGGTCACCGGGGAGCTGTTTTTT | CASSRTRVTGELFF
TRBJ2-7 | TRBV6-1 | many | TRBD1 | TGTGCCAGCAGTAATGGACAGGGGGCTAGAGAGCAGTACTTC | CASSNGQGAREQYF
TRBJ2-4 | TRBV11-2 | many | TRBD1 | TGTGCCAGCAGCTTATCTTGGGTGCCGGGACAGGGGGTGTCAAACATTCAGTACTTC | CASSLSWVPGQGVSNIQYF
TRBJ1-2 | TRBV7-2 | many | NA | TGTGCCAGCAGCCGGGAGAGAGGCCGAGTGGGTGGCTACACCTTC | CASSRERGRVGGYTF
TRBJ1-2 | TRBV7-8 | NA | TRBD1 | TGTGCCAGCAGCTCCCGAATAGGGGGATCCGGGACAGGGGCTTTTGGCTACACCTTC | CASSSRIGGSGTGAFGYTF
TRBJ2-7 | TRBV27 | many | NA | TGTGCCAGCAGCTTCAGGGGAAGTTACTACGAGCAGTACTTC | CASSFRGSYYEQYF
TRBJ2-7 | TRBV20-1 | many | TRBD2 | TGCAGTGCTAGATCCGGACTAGGAAGGGGCGAGCAGTACTTC | CSARSGLGRGEQYF
TRBJ2-1 | TRBV28 | NA | NA | TGTGCCAGCAGGGCCGGGAGCTCCTACAATGAGCAGTTCTTC | CASRAGSSYNEQFF
TRBJ2-3 | TRBV9 | many | NA | TGTGCCAGCAGCGTAGCGAACAGGGTAGATACGCAGTATTTT | CASSVANRVDTQYF
TRBJ2-7 | TRBV3-1 | many | TRBD1 | TGTGCCAGCAGCCAAGGGGGATTCGACAGGGCCTCCTACGAGCAGTACTTC | CASSQGGFDRASYEQYF
TRBJ2-2 | TRBV6-1 | many | TRBD1 | TGTGCCAGCAGCAGGTTGTTACAGGGGGCGCCGACCGGGGAGCTGTTTTTT | CASSRLLQGAPTGELFF
TRBJ1-3 | TRBV18 | many | TRBD1 | TGTGCCAGCTCACCACCTGAGACAGGGACTTCTGGAAACACCATATATTTT | CASSPPETGTSGNTIYF
TRBJ1-2 | TRBV29-1 | few | TRBD1 | TGCAGCGTTGACAGAGCAGGGGGGGAGAGTAGTAACTATGGCTACACCTTC | CSVDRAGGESSNYGYTF
TRBJ2-7 | TRBV28 | many | NA | TGTGCCAGCAGTCCGGGACCCAACTTGGAGCAGTACTTC | CASSPGPNLEQYF
TRBJ2-6 | TRBV20-1 | few | NA | TGCAGTTCACAAGACTCTGGGGCCAACGTCCTGACTTTC | CSSQDSGANVLTF
TRBJ2-2 | TRBV19 | many | TRBD2 | TGTGCCAGTAGTATATTGGGACTAGCGGGAGGTCCGAACACCGGGGAGCTGTTTTTT | CASSILGLAGGPNTGELFF
TRBJ2-2 | TRBV2 | NA | TRBD2 | TGTGCCAGCAGAGGGACTAGCCGAACGAACACCGGGGAGCCGCTTTTT | CASRGTSRTNTGEPLF
TRBJ1-1 | TRBV11-3 | many | TRBD1 | TGTGCCAGCAGCCCGCAAAGGACAGGGAGTGAAGCTTTCTTT | CASSPQRTGSEAFF
TRBJ2-1 | TRBV5-1 | many | TRBD2 | TGCGCCAGCAGCGTAGCGGGGAGCTCCTACAATGAGCAGTTCTTC | CASSVAGSSYNEQFF
TRBJ1-2 | TRBV29-1 | many | TRBD1 | TGCAGCGTTGAGCCAGGGGGCAATGGCTACACCTTC | CSVEPGGNGYTF
TRBJ1-2 | TRBV30 | many | NA | TGTGCCTGGAGTCCCGTTCGGGGGCATAATGGCTACACCTTC | CAWSPVRGHNGYTF
TRBJ2-3 | TRBV19 | many | NA | TGTGCCAGTAGTATTGGGCGGTATAGCACAGATACGCAGTATTTT | CASSIGRYSTDTQYF
TRBJ2-5 | TRBV12-3/TRBV12-4 | NA | TRBD2 | TGTGCCAGCAGTTCGGGACTAGCGGGGGGGAAAGAGACCCAGTACTTC | CASSSGLAGGKETQYF
TRBJ2-7 | TRBV4-3 | many | NA | TGCGCCAGCAGAGGACACAATGGCACCTACGAGCAGTACTTC | CASRGHNGTYEQYF
TRBJ1-1 | TRBV5-1 | many | NA | TGCGCCAGCAGCGAAATACAAGGCATGAACACTGAAGCTTTCTTT | CASSEIQGMNTEAFF
TRBJ2-5 | TRBV13 | many | NA | TGTGCCAGCAGCTTAGTATCCGGACTCCAAGAGACCCAGTACTTC | CASSLVSGLQETQYF
TRBJ2-5 | TRBV20-1 | many | TRBD2 | TGCAGTGCTAGAGACCGGACTAGCGGGGGGCTAGAGACCCAGTACTTC | CSARDRTSGGLETQYF
TRBJ1-2 | TRBV20-1 | many | NA | TGCAGTGCTAGAGATCAACGGCTCTATGGCTACACCTTC | CSARDQRLYGYTF
TRBJ1-4 | TRBV13 | many | NA | TGTGCCAGCAGCTTCCGTGGGAGGGATGAAAAACTGTTTTTT | CASSFRGRDEKLFF
TRBJ2-1 | TRBV6-2/TRBV6-3 | many | TRBD1 | TGTGCCAGCAGTTACTTTCCGGGACAGGGGTACAATGAGCAGTTCTTC | CASSYFPGQGYNEQFF
TRBJ2-7 | TRBV28 | few | TRBD2 | TGTGCCTGCAGCCCGACGGGACTAGCGGGGGGGCCGGTATCCTACGAGCAGTACTTC | CACSPTGLAGGPVSYEQYF
TRBJ2-5 | TRBV7-9 | many | TRBD2 | TGTGCCAGCAGCTTACTAGCGGGGGACGAGACCCAGTACTTC | CASSLLAGDETQYF
TRBJ1-6 | TRBV27 | few | NA | TGTGCCAGCAGACCCTACTTTGGGGCCGTGGGGAATTCACCCCTCCACTTT | CASRPYFGAVGNSPLHF
TRBJ2-5 | TRBV5-1 | few | TRBD2 | TGCGCCAGCAGCTTGGAAGCTAGCGGGGGGATCGAGACCCAGTACTTC | CASSLEASGGIETQYF